A selection of T cell receptor beta chains follows, all from one sample in a study of T cells in Graves' hyperthyroidism and ophthalmopathy. Each CDR3 protein gets one entry after TCRdb re-called the multiplex PCR reads with MiXCR. The table records around 520,000 distinct CDR3 sequences, under 15% of them present only once. Sequencing was carried out using blood. The source is a woman aged 18-29 years with Graves' hyperthyroidism. The conserved cysteine and the conserved F or W are not part of the CDR3 here. Fields, in order: CDR3 protein, CDR3 length, clone size, V gene. Clone size appears in some rows only: once, few, many, or a class for an expanded clone.

cdr3_aa: ASGWFQTEAF
cdr3_length: 10
clone_size: many
v_call: TRBV27

cdr3_aa: ASSYPASGLNEQF
cdr3_length: 13
clone_size: few
v_call: TRBV6-5

cdr3_aa: ASSLGRGTGSSGANVLT
cdr3_length: 17
clone_size: many
v_call: TRBV13

cdr3_aa: ASSPERAPYEQY
cdr3_length: 12
clone_size: -
v_call: TRBV5-1

cdr3_aa: ASSLQGSNQPQH
cdr3_length: 12
clone_size: many
v_call: TRBV5-5

cdr3_aa: ASGNGRGWQETQY
cdr3_length: 13
clone_size: many
v_call: TRBV12-5

cdr3_aa: ASSFFGLAGVTDTQY
cdr3_length: 15
clone_size: many
v_call: TRBV27

cdr3_aa: ASSLRGVGTGELF
cdr3_length: 13
clone_size: -
v_call: TRBV11-2

cdr3_aa: AISERRGAGDTQY
cdr3_length: 13
clone_size: -
v_call: TRBV10-3

cdr3_aa: ASSLSSGQGRYGYT
cdr3_length: 14
clone_size: many
v_call: TRBV7-9

cdr3_aa: ASSLRPGDSSYEQY
cdr3_length: 14
clone_size: many
v_call: TRBV11-3

cdr3_aa: ASSPTGTGSGNTIY
cdr3_length: 14
clone_size: many
v_call: TRBV18

cdr3_aa: ASRLGQGARYGYT
cdr3_length: 13
clone_size: many
v_call: TRBV6-1

cdr3_aa: ASSPPSLAVYNEQF
cdr3_length: 14
clone_size: many
v_call: TRBV18

cdr3_aa: ASSPAGAEFTKEQF
cdr3_length: 14
clone_size: many
v_call: TRBV18

cdr3_aa: AISESRVQEGYT
cdr3_length: 12
clone_size: few
v_call: TRBV10-3

cdr3_aa: SASWEGEQF
cdr3_length: 9
clone_size: -
v_call: TRBV20-1

cdr3_aa: ASSQAGGRSYEQY
cdr3_length: 13
clone_size: many
v_call: TRBV3-1

cdr3_aa: ASGNRGGQETQY
cdr3_length: 12
clone_size: few
v_call: TRBV10-2

cdr3_aa: ASSGDSPQETQY
cdr3_length: 12
clone_size: -
v_call: TRBV7-6

cdr3_aa: ASSLLRGHNTGELF
cdr3_length: 14
clone_size: -
v_call: TRBV4-2

cdr3_aa: ATTPGSPTKDYEQY
cdr3_length: 14
clone_size: few
v_call: TRBV6-2/TRBV6-3

cdr3_aa: ASSLGGSAAF
cdr3_length: 10
clone_size: -
v_call: TRBV7-9

cdr3_aa: SANLAGGFNEQF
cdr3_length: 12
clone_size: many
v_call: TRBV20-1

cdr3_aa: ATGLSGANVLT
cdr3_length: 11
clone_size: many
v_call: TRBV27

cdr3_aa: ASSHYSNQPQH
cdr3_length: 11
clone_size: few
v_call: TRBV27

cdr3_aa: ASSRGQPQH
cdr3_length: 9
clone_size: many
v_call: TRBV2

cdr3_aa: SARSAFRQGKETQY
cdr3_length: 14
clone_size: -
v_call: TRBV20-1

cdr3_aa: ASTRLQGARTEAF
cdr3_length: 13
clone_size: -
v_call: TRBV28

cdr3_aa: ASSLYAGNIQY
cdr3_length: 11
clone_size: -
v_call: TRBV13

cdr3_aa: ATSDSALAGNNEQF
cdr3_length: 14
clone_size: many
v_call: TRBV24-1

cdr3_aa: ASSLSVLARYQETQY
cdr3_length: 15
clone_size: -
v_call: TRBV12-3/TRBV12-4